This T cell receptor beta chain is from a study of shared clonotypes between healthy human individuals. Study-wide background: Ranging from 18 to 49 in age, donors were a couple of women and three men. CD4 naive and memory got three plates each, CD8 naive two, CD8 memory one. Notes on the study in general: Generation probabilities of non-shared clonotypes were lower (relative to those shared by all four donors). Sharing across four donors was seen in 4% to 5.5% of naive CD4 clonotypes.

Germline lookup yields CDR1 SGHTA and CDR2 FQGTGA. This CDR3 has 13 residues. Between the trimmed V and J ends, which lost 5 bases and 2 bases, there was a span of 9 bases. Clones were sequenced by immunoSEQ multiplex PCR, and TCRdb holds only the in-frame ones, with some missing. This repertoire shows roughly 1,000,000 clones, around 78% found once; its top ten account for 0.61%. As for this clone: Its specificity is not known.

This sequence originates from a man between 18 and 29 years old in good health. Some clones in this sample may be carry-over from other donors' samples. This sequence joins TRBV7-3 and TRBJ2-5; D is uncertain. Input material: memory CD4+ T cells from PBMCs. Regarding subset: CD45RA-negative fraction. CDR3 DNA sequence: TGTGCCAGCAGCGCACAGCCACAAGAGACCCAGTACTTC. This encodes CASSAQPQETQYF.